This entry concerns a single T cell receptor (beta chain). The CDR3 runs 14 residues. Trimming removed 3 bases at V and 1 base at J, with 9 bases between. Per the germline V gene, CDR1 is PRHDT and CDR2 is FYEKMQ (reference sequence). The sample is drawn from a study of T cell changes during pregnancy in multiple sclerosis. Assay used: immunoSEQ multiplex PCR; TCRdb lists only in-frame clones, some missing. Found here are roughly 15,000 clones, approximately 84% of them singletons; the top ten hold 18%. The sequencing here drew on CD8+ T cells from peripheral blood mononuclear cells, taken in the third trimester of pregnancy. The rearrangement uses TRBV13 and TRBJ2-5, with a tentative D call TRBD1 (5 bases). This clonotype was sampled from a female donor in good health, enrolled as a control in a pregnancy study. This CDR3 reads CASSFLTAQETQYF. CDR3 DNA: TGTGCCAGCAGCTTTTTGACAGCCCAAGAGACCCAGTACTTC.